This TCR beta chain was recovered during a study of OX40 agonist ivuxolimab in advanced cancers. Produced via immunoSEQ multiplex PCR; TCRdb's table is partial and in-frame only. The data contain about 100,000 clones, 85% to 90% of them singletons. The source of this sequence is an adult with an advanced solid tumor such as melanoma, head and neck, liver or kidney cancer. This sample comprised CD4+ or CD8+ T cells sorted from blood, obtained in a trial of the OX40 agonist ivuxolimab.

The CDR3 DNA sequence: TGTGCCAGCAGTGCCGGACAGGGGGGATGGGACGAGCAGTACTTC. It translates to CASSAGQGGWDEQYF. The chain combines TRBV2 with TRBJ2-7; TRBD1 matches at 10 bases. CDR1 is SNHLY and CDR2 is FYNNEI in the germline V gene. V trimming: 4 bases; J trimming: 5 bases; junction bases outside the gene matches: 8. The CDR3 spans 15 residues.